Presented here are 10 T cell receptor beta chains from one specimen sequenced in a study of shared clonotypes between healthy human individuals. Profiling relied on immunoSEQ multiplex PCR, and the TCRdb table lists in-frame clones only, not all of them. This repertoire shows around 300,000 clones, 80% to 90% found once; its top ten account for 15% to 20%. Material: memory CD8+ T cells sorted from blood. Subset meaning: CD45RO+ cells pooled with CCR7-negative TemRA cells. These TCRs come from a young man in good health.

V usage is TRBV4-1 and J usage is TRBJ1-1; a weak D match, TRBD1 (5 bases). The V gene lost 4 bases and the J gene lost 0 bases, with 12 bases spanning the gap. The germline CDR1 and CDR2 sequences are MGHRA and YSYEKL. The CDR3 length is 15 residues. The CDR3: CASSLQGLMNTEAFF. The DNA of the CDR3 is TGCGCCAGCAGCCTCCAGGGATTGATGAACACTGAAGCTTTCTTT.

This chain uses TRBV4-1 with TRBJ1-5, with D unresolved. CDR3 size: 19 residues. The V end was cut by 4 bases, the J end by 0 bases, with 22 bases between. Germline V gene sequence: CDR1 MGHRA, CDR2 YSYEKL. CDR3 loop: CASSPNGLVTHYSNQPQHF. Here the CDR3 DNA reads TGCGCCAGCAGCCCCAACGGGCTGGTAACTCATTATAGCAATCAGCCCCAGCATTTT.

The CDR3 here is CASSSGVRTYEQYF. The CDR3 DNA is TGTGCCAGCAGTTCAGGGGTTAGGACCTACGAGCAGTACTTC. The chain recombines TRBV27 with TRBJ2-7; maybe TRBD1 (6 bases). V was clipped by 4 bases and J by 2 bases, with 12 bases between them. This CDR3 comprises 14 residues. Per the germline V gene, CDR1 is MNHEY and CDR2 is SMNVEV (reference sequence).

V gene TRBV2 combines with J gene TRBJ2-7; D is unresolved. Germline CDR1 and CDR2: SNHLY and FYNNEI. The germline V and J ends were trimmed by 2 bases and 2 bases, with 13 bases remaining between them. CDR3 length: 15 residues. The CDR3 spells CASSELYSYTYEQYF. CDR3 sequence (DNA): TGTGCCAGCAGTGAATTGTACTCCTATACCTACGAGCAGTACTTC.

The gene calls are TRBV7-9 and TRBJ1-1, with D unclear. The germline gives CDR1 SEHNR, CDR2 FQNEAQ (reference sequence). Between the trimmed V and J ends, which lost 3 bases and 1 base, there was a span of 6 bases. This CDR3 comprises 13 residues. The CDR3 sequence: CASSFSPNTEAFF. The CDR3 DNA follows: TGTGCCAGCAGCTTTAGCCCGAACACTGAAGCTTTCTTT. The variable domain in full, completed from reference TRBV7-9 and TRBJ1-1, reads DTGVSQNPRHKITKRGQNVTFRCDPISEHNRLYWYRQTLGQGPEFLTYFQNEAQLEKSRLLSDRFSAERPKGSFSTLEIQRTEQGDSAMYLCASSFSPNTEAFFGQGTRLTVV.

J is TRBJ1-1 and V is TRBV6-6; 9 bases are a match to TRBD1. J was trimmed by 6 bases and V by 6 bases; bases with no gene match: 5. Germline V gene lookup returns CDR1 MNHNY and CDR2 SVGAGI (reference sequence). The CDR3 runs 13 residues. Here the CDR3 reads CASSPQGAAEAFF. CDR3 coding DNA: TGTGCCAGCAGCCCACAGGGGGCCGCTGAAGCTTTCTTT.

The rearrangement uses TRBV5-1 and TRBJ2-3; D gene unclear. Germline V gene data show CDR1 as SGHRS and CDR2 as YFSETQ. Deletions cut 3 bases from V and 0 bases from J, with 11 bases between. CDR3 size: 15 residues. The CDR3 bases are TGCGCCAGCAGCTGGGTGGCCACCAGCACAGATACGCAGTATTTT. The encoded protein is CASSWVATSTDTQYF.

This chain uses TRBV10-2 with TRBJ2-3, with D unresolved. Trimming removed 0 bases from V and 4 bases from J, with 11 bases in between. Per germline, CDR1 WSHSY and CDR2 SAAADI. The CDR3 runs 15 residues. This chain's CDR3 is CASSESSVGADTQYF. In nucleotides, the CDR3 is TGCGCCAGCAGTGAGTCTAGTGTTGGGGCAGATACGCAGTATTTT.

The chain employs TRBV7-3 and TRBJ1-5, with TRBD1 identical over 7 bases. CDR1 and CDR2 (germline): SGHTA, FQGTGA. V gave up 7 bases and J gave up 1 base; unmatched junction bases: 4. The length of the CDR3 is 14 residues. CDR3 DNA sequence: TGTGCCAGCAACAAGACAGGGAGCAATCAGCCCCAGCATTTT. It specifies CASNKTGSNQPQHF. Using reference TRBV7-3 and TRBJ1-5 for the parts outside the CDR3, the full variable domain is GAGVSQTPSNKVTEKGKYVELRCDPISGHTALYWYRQSLGQGPEFLIYFQGTGAADDSGLPNDRFFAVRPEGSVSTLKIQRTERGDSAVYLCASNKTGSNQPQHFGDGTRLSIL.

J is TRBJ2-7 and V is TRBV14; D not resolved. Germline CDR1 is SGHDN and CDR2 is FVKESK. Trimming left V 0 bases short and J 0 bases short, with 12 bases between. This CDR3 has 16 residues. CDR3 in DNA: TGTGCCAGCAGCCAAGATTTTGGGGAAGGCTCCTACGAGCAGTACTTC. It encodes CASSQDFGEGSYEQYF.